The clone carrying this TCR beta chain came up once. Antigen unknown. V lost 3 bases and J lost 4, with 15 bases in between. The CDR3 contains 16 residues. Per the germline V gene, CDR1 is SGHVS and CDR2 is FQNEAQ. This record comes from a study of CD8 T cells in Susac syndrome. Notes on the study in general: The study conceded that relatively few individuals underwent its TCR sequencing and HLA analysis.

Reverse transcription of roughly 0.5 to 1 ug RNA was carried out with random hexamers. One entry per CDR3 protein results from TCRdb running MiXCR on the immunoSEQ multiplex PCR reads. The sample has 150,000 to 200,000 distinct CDR3 sequences; 93% are singletons. This chain connects TRBV7-8 to TRBJ2-2, with TRBD1 as a possible D gene (5 bases). Material for sequencing was CD4+ T cells from PBMCs. This TCR was recovered from a human donor in good health. DNA of the CDR3: TGTGCCAGCAGCTTTATCCAGGGATCGGGCACCGGGGAGCTGTTTTTT. Amino acids: CASSFIQGSGTGELFF. The full variable domain, its missing parts supplied by reference TRBV7-8 and TRBJ2-2, is GAGVSQSPRYKVAKRGQDVALRCDPISGHVSLFWYQQALGQGPEFLTYFQNEAQLDKSGLPSDRFFAERPEGSVSTLKIQRTQQEDSAVYLCASSFIQGSGTGELFFGEGSRLTVL.